This T cell receptor (beta chain) was recovered during a study of T cells in Graves' hyperthyroidism and ophthalmopathy. Study-level results: Ophthalmopathy onset followed model prediction by a median around 6.9 months.

This CDR3 has 12 residues. V lost 5 bases and J lost 7, with 8 bases in between. Researchers took RNA transcripts and amplified the TCR beta CDR3 regions from them. A first-round RT-PCR of the TCR CDR3 used the HTBI primer set. TCRdb processed the multiplex PCR reads anew with MiXCR; each CDR3 protein has one entry. There are approximately 500,000 distinct CDR3 sequences in the sample; approximately 44% occur only once, and about 7.8% lies in the top ten. This clonotype was recorded at least ten times. Its target is unknown. This TCR derives from a woman younger than 30 with Graves' hyperthyroidism. V usage is TRBV12-3 or TRBV12-4 and J usage is TRBJ1-4; the D is unclear. Input material: peripheral blood or thyroid tissue (not recorded which). The CDR3 spells CASSPWGEKLFF. CDR3 nucleotide sequence: TGTGCCAGCAGTCCATGGGGTGAAAAACTGTTTTTT.